The TCR beta chain under discussion was sequenced for a study of T cell repertoires in cytomegalovirus infection. Study as a whole: Public TCR beta signatures indicated both CMV infection and matching HLA type.

In the case of this clonotype: The antigen remains unidentified.

Findings and limits, study-wide: Pooled public TCR beta family frequency picked out CMV carriers with the relevant HLA. HLA-C-restricted CMV-specific TCR beta clonotypes were dominant in the ex vivo response.

TCRdb fed the reads into MiXCR, producing one record per CDR3 protein. The profile shows roughly 630,000 distinct CDR3 sequences, approximately 24% of them singletons. This TCR derives from a human donor in good health (CMV status not recorded). Some clones in this sample may be carry-over from other donors' samples. The source material was CD8+ T cells from PBMCs.

The CDR3 nucleotides read TGCAGCGTTGAAGGGACGGATTTGAACACTGAAGCTTTCTTT. It translates to CSVEGTDLNTEAFF. The chain carries TRBV29-1 and TRBJ1-1; no clear D gene. This CDR3 comprises 14 residues. V was cut by 1 base and J by 0 bases, with 9 bases left in between. The V gene's germline CDR1 is SQVTM and CDR2 ANQGSEA.